A selection of T cell receptor beta chains follows, all from one sample in a study of regulatory T cells in long-lasting Graves disease. TCRdb reprocessed the multiplex PCR reads with MiXCR, giving one entry per CDR3 protein. The table includes approximately 400,000 distinct CDR3 sequences, about a sixth detected once. Sequencing used peripheral blood mononuclear cells (PBMCs), obtained at new diagnosis, from a patient treated with antithyroid drugs. Every receptor here comes from a female donor with Graves disease. Both conserved end residues are part of each CDR3. D genes are given only for firm matches. Some rows have no size entry. The others give once, few or many, or a class for an expanded clone.

NA	TRBV6-4	TRBJ2-3	many	CAILPRQGSASSGGLDTQYF	TGTGCCATACTTCCCCGACAGGGTTCGGCTAGCTCTGGGGGGCTAGATACGCAGTATTTT
TRBD2	TRBV19	TRBJ2-1	few	CASSISGGPNEQFF	TGTGCCAGTAGTATTTCGGGAGGGCCCAATGAGCAGTTCTTC
TRBD1	TRBV10-1	TRBJ1-5	NA	CASSEGDRSNQPQHF	TGCGCCAGCAGTGAGGGGGACAGGTCCAATCAGCCCCAGCATTTT
NA	TRBV5-8	TRBJ1-2	many	CASSLPTGSGRVYGYTF	TGTGCCAGCAGCTTGCCAACAGGGTCCGGTCGAGTCTATGGCTACACCTTC
NA	TRBV5-1	TRBJ1-1	many	CASSLALGQLNTEAFF	TGCGCCAGCAGCTTAGCCCTTGGACAGTTGAACACTGAAGCTTTCTTT
NA	TRBV11-2	TRBJ1-1	many	CASALTGNTEAFF	TGTGCCAGCGCACTCACGGGGAACACTGAAGCTTTCTTT
NA	TRBV19	TRBJ1-5	many	CASSPDRPAVKPQHF	TGTGCCAGCTCCCCAGACAGGCCCGCTGTGAAGCCCCAGCATTTT
NA	TRBV27	TRBJ2-5	many	CASSTGPPRGETQYF	TGTGCCAGCAGTACAGGACCCCCTCGGGGGGAGACCCAGTACTTC
TRBD2	TRBV11-2	TRBJ2-1	many	CASSLTASGAPGEQFF	TGTGCCAGCAGCTTGACGGCTAGCGGGGCCCCCGGTGAGCAGTTCTTC
NA	TRBV28	TRBJ2-1	many	CASSPAVGEYNEQFF	TGTGCCAGCAGCCCAGCGGTCGGGGAATACAATGAGCAGTTCTTC
NA	TRBV5-1	TRBJ1-6	many	CASSGGTAYNSPLHF	TGCGCCAGCAGCGGAGGGACGGCGTATAATTCACCCCTCCACTTT
NA	TRBV4-1	TRBJ1-5	many	CASSQLRGNQPQHF	TGCGCCAGCAGCCAACTCAGGGGCAATCAGCCCCAGCATTTT
NA	TRBV20-1	TRBJ2-2	many	CSASTAFGNTGELFF	TGCAGTGCCTCCACGGCCTTCGGGAACACCGGGGAGCTGTTTTTT
NA	TRBV11-2	TRBJ2-5	many	CASSLDSAGEETQYF	TGTGCCAGCAGCTTAGATTCGGCAGGGGAAGAGACCCAGTACTTC
NA	TRBV19	TRBJ1-2	few	CASSTAPGLEYYGYTF	TGTGCCAGTAGTACGGCGCCGGGCCTAGAGTACTATGGCTACACCTTC
NA	TRBV3-1	TRBJ2-1	many	CASSWYEERAFYNEQFF	TGTGCCAGCAGCTGGTACGAGGAGCGGGCTTTCTACAATGAGCAGTTCTTC